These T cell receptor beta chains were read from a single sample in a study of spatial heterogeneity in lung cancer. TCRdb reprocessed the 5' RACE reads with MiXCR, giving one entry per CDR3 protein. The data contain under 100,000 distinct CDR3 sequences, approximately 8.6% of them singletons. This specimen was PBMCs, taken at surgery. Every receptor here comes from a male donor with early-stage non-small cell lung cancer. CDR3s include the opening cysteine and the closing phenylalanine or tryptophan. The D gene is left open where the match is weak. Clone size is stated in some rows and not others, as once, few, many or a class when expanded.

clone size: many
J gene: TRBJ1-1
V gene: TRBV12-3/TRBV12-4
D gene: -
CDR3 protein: CASNEWTANTEAFF
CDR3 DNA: TGTGCCAGCAACGAATGGACAGCTAACACTGAAGCTTTCTTT

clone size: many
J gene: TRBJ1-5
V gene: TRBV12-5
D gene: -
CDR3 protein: CASGFGGNQPQHF
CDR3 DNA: TGTGCTAGTGGTTTCGGGGGGAATCAGCCCCAGCATTTT

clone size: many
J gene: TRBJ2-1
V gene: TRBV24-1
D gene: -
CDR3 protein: CATSRTQYNEQFF
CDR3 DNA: TGTGCCACCAGTCGGACGCAATACAATGAGCAGTTCTTC

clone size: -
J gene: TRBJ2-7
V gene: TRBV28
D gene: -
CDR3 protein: CASSLLGYDYEQYF
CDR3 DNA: TGTGCCAGCAGTTTATTGGGGTATGACTACGAGCAGTACTTC

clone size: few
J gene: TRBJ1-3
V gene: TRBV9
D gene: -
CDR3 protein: CASSALSGNTIYF
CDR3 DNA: TGTGCCAGCAGCGCCCTCTCTGGAAACACCATATATTTT

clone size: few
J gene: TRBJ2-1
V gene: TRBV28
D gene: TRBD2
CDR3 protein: CASSSSGLAGHNEQFF
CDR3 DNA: TGTGCCAGCAGTTCCTCGGGACTAGCGGGACACAATGAGCAGTTCTTC

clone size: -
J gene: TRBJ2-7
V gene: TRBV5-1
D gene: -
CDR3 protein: CASSDPGGGSEQYF
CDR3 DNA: TGCGCCAGCAGCGACCCGGGTGGGGGAAGCGAGCAGTACTTC

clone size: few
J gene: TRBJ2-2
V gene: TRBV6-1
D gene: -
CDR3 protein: CASRYRVSGELFF
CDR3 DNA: TGTGCCAGCAGATACAGGGTATCCGGGGAGCTGTTTTTT

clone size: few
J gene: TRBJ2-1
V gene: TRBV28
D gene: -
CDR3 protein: CASRGSYSYNEQFF
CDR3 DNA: TGTGCCAGCAGGGGTAGTTACTCCTACAATGAGCAGTTCTTC

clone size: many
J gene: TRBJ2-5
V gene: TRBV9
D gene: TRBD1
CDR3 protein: CASSNRDRGQETQYF
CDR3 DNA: TGTGCCAGCAGCAACCGGGACAGGGGACAAGAGACCCAGTACTTC

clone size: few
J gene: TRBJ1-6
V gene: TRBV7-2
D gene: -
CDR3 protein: CASSLEVVFGTPLHF
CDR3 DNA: TGTGCCAGCAGCTTAGAAGTAGTCTTCGGGACACCCCTCCACTTT

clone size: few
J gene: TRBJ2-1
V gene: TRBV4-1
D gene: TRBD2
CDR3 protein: CASSQGTSPNEQFF
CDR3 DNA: TGCGCCAGCAGCCAAGGGACTAGCCCCAATGAGCAGTTCTTC

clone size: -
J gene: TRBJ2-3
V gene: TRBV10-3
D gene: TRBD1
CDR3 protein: CAISDRQGGDTQYF
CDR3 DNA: TGTGCCATCAGTGACCGACAGGGGGGAGATACGCAGTATTTT

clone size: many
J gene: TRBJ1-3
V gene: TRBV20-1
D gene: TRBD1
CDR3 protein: CSAPTGGDGNTIYF
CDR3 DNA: TGCAGTGCTCCGACAGGGGGAGATGGAAACACCATATATTTT

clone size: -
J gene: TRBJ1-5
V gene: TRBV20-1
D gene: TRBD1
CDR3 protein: CSARGNRDSLRNQPQHF
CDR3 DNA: TGCAGTGCTAGGGGCAACCGGGACAGCCTTCGCAATCAGCCCCAGCATTTT